This TCR beta chain was retrieved from a study of shared clonotypes between healthy human individuals. A split of CD4+ cells into CD45RA+ naive and CD45RA-negative memory subsets was performed. Study findings and constraints: Between several donors, naive CD4 clonotypes were shared at a level of around 4.8%. Relative to memory subsets, naive subsets generally showed larger estimated richness.

V lost 5 bases, J lost 10 bases, and 9 bases lay in between. Germline assignment: CDR1 MDHEN and CDR2 SYDVKM. This CDR3 region has 11 residues. A note on this clone: Its matching antigen is unknown.

TCRdb's table, derived via immunoSEQ multiplex PCR, lists solely in-frame clones and lacks some. Among some 350,000 clones, around 72% were seen once, and the ten largest hold over 9%. The chain has TRBV28 and TRBJ2-1; D uncertain. The sequence derives from a man aged 25 to 40 in good health. Sequenced: memory CD4+ T cells sorted from blood. Regarding subset: CD45RA-negative fraction. The CDR3 spells CASSLRREQFF. The CDR3 bases are TGTGCCAGCAGTCTCCGCCGGGAGCAGTTCTTC.